The 29 T cell receptor beta chains listed next were all sequenced from one sample in a study of T cells in localized non-small cell lung cancer (TCRdb year 2020). Libraries were constructed by the immunoSEQ multiplex PCR assay. Imported from immuneACCESS, the table was reduced by TCRdb to in-frame sequences with V and J called. These copies leave out some clones; in studies compared against another copy, an unresolved V gene accounts for under half, and the cause of the remainder is not known. Counted in this sample were under 2,000 clones; about 30% of them appeared once. The ten biggest clones cover approximately 12% of the sample. Source: lung tumor tissue, taken before any cancer treatment. These receptors came from a female donor older than 55 with stage II lung adenocarcinoma.

This clone was seen a handful of times. This chain links TRBV5-1 with TRBJ2-7; the match to TRBD2 covers 7 bases. V was clipped by 0 bases and J by 2 bases; unmatched bases: 11. The CDR3 has 17 residues. Germline V gene data show CDR1 as SGHRS and CDR2 as YFSETQ. The CDR3 DNA follows: TGCGCCAGCAGCTTGGTGGTGGCGGGAGCCCTCCCCTACGAGCAGTACTTC. It yields the protein CASSLVVAGALPYEQYF.

This clone was counted only a few times. The gene calls are TRBV7-2 and TRBJ1-1, with D uncertain. This CDR3 is built from 13 residues. Looked up from germline, CDR1 is SGHTA and CDR2 is FQGNSA. V lost 3 bases, J lost 0 bases, and 5 bases lay in between. The CDR3 loop is CASSFNMNTEAFF. The CDR3 nucleotides are TGTGCCAGCAGCTTTAACATGAACACTGAAGCTTTCTTT.

The sample holds a few counts of this clone. CDR3 nucleotides: TGTGCCAGTAGTGCGCGCCGGAAAAGAGGACACAATGAGCAGTTCTTC. As protein: CASSARRKRGHNEQFF. The J gene is TRBJ2-1, the V gene TRBV19; D not certain. Between the trimmed V and J ends, which lost 5 bases and 5 bases, there was a span of 19 bases. This CDR3 is built from 16 residues. Germline CDR1 reads LNHDA; CDR2 reads SQIVND (reference sequence).

By frequency in the sample, this clone is medium-sized. The chain recombines TRBV11-3 with TRBJ2-2, with TRBD2 matching over 11 bases. Germline V gives CDR1 SGHNT, CDR2 YENEEA. This CDR3 contains 15 residues. Trimming at V came to 5 bases and at J to 4 bases, leaving 3 bases not matched to a gene. The CDR3 loop is CASSLTSGTTGELFF. The CDR3, as DNA: TGTGCCAGCAGCCTGACTAGCGGGACCACCGGGGAGCTGTTTTTT.

A few counts support this clone. This chain connects TRBV11-3 to TRBJ1-1, with a possible D match to TRBD1 (5 bases). From germline, CDR1 is SGHNT and CDR2 YENEEA. The CDR3 is made up of 14 amino acids. Between the trimmed V and J ends, which lost 3 bases and 5 bases, there was a span of 13 bases. The CDR3 loop reads CASSLAGGNTEAFF. The CDR3 DNA reads TGTGCCAGCAGCTTGGCCGGGGGTAATACTGAAGCTTTCTTT.

The V gene is TRBV9, the J gene TRBJ2-1; D is unresolved. The CDR3 spans 12 residues. Trimming cost V 5 bases and J 8 bases, with 11 bases left between them. Per germline, CDR1 SGDLS and CDR2 YYNGEE. CDR3 sequence: CASRRIADEQFF. The CDR3 DNA reads as TGTGCCAGCAGGCGGATAGCAGATGAGCAGTTCTTC.

The rearrangement joins TRBV30 to TRBJ2-1; 11 bases agree with TRBD2. Germline V gene lookup returns CDR1 GTSNPN and CDR2 SVGIG (reference sequence). V shed 4 bases and J 0 bases; nucleotides not matched to a gene: 11. The CDR3 runs 18 residues. The CDR3 coding sequence is TGTGCCTGGAACGGGGGGGCTAGCGGGAGGATCTCCTACAATGAGCAGTTCTTC. Translation gives CAWNGGASGRISYNEQFF.

By sample share, this clone is large. The CDR3 spells CASSLSQGTGGKLFF. DNA for the CDR3: TGTGCCAGCAGTCTCTCACAGGGGACGGGTGGAAAACTGTTTTTT. The chain uses TRBV9 and TRBJ1-4, with 7 nucleotides matching TRBD1. CDR1 is SGDLS, CDR2 YYNGEE, per germline. There are 15 residues in the CDR3. V gave up 5 bases and J gave up 10 bases; unmatched junction bases: 14.

This clone has a handful of counts. The genes are TRBV11-3 and TRBJ2-2, with 7 bases lining up with TRBD1. CDR3 length equals 15 residues. V shed 4 bases, J shed 4 bases, and the junction held 6 bases outside the gene matches. In germline, CDR1 is SGHNT, CDR2 YENEEA. CDR3 residues: CASSSSRDSTGELFF. In nucleotides, the CDR3 is TGTGCCAGCAGCTCCTCTCGGGACAGCACCGGGGAGCTGTTTTTT.

The CDR3 region has the DNA TGCGCCAGCAGCTTGGGGACAGGGAACGAAAAACTGTTTTTT. It specifies CASSLGTGNEKLFF. The chain has TRBV5-1 and TRBJ1-4; 8 bases match TRBD1. Germline loops: CDR1 SGHRS, CDR2 YFSETQ. V lost 0 bases, J lost 8 bases, and 3 bases stayed unmatched. This CDR3 spans 14 amino acids.

This clone has just a few counts. The gene calls are TRBV9 and TRBJ1-2; tentatively, D is TRBD1 (5 bases). This CDR3 is 14 amino acids long. V lost 5 bases and J lost 8, with 19 bases in between. Germline V gene sequence: CDR1 SGDLS, CDR2 YYNGEE. This chain's CDR3 is CASSGYTQRGGYTF. The CDR3 region has the DNA TGTGCCAGCAGTGGATACACGCAGCGGGGCGGCTACACCTTC.

This chain links TRBV4-1 with TRBJ2-5; 7 bases fit TRBD2. Germline V lookup: CDR1 MGHRA, CDR2 YSYEKL. CDR3 length: 15 amino acids. The junction had 5 bases not matched to a gene; V was cut back by 0 bases and J by 4 bases. The CDR3 here is CASSQDGRATETQYF. The CDR3 DNA reads as TGCGCCAGCAGCCAAGATGGGAGGGCCACAGAGACCCAGTACTTC.

In this sample, this clone turned up a few times. The chain uses TRBV23-1 and TRBJ2-1; unclear D gene. TRBV23-1 is placed among ORFs of uncertain function. The CDR3 is 14 amino acids. V was cut by 1 base and J by 8 bases, with 12 bases left in between. CDR3 DNA sequence: TGCGCCAGCAGTCAATGCCAGGCCCTGGATGAGCAGTTCTTC. Translating gives CASSQCQALDEQFF.

The V call is TRBV28, the J call TRBJ2-3, with TRBD2 as a possible D gene (6 bases). This CDR3 has 14 residues. The V end lost 2 bases, the J end lost 5 bases, and 11 bases lay between the germline ends. CDR1 is MDHEN and CDR2 is SYDVKM in the germline V gene. The CDR3 DNA is TGTGCCAGCAGTTTAGGCGGGGCTATAGATACGCAGTATTTT. This codes for CASSLGGAIDTQYF.

For the CDR3, the DNA is TGTGCCAGCAGCCCGGGGACTAGTGGCAATGAGCAGTTCTTC. It encodes CASSPGTSGNEQFF. The chain is built from TRBV9 and TRBJ2-1; 8 nucleotides align to TRBD2. CDR1 and CDR2 from the germline V gene are SGDLS and YYNGEE. Losses at the gene ends were 4 bases for V and 6 bases for J; bases not matched to a gene: 6. CDR3 length: 14 amino acids.

This clone was found a few times. The gene calls are TRBV30 and TRBJ2-7; a possible D gene is TRBD1 (6 bases). The germline gives CDR1 GTSNPN, CDR2 SVGIG (reference sequence). The CDR3 covers 14 residues. V dropped 1 base and J dropped 1 base, with 11 bases sitting between them. The CDR3 sequence: CAWSALDSSYEQYF. Here the CDR3 DNA reads TGTGCCTGGAGTGCCCTGGACAGTTCCTACGAGCAGTACTTC.

By proportion, this clone is large. The V and J genes are TRBV28 and TRBJ2-7; 8 bases are shared with TRBD1. There are 14 residues in the CDR3. Germline V gives CDR1 MDHEN, CDR2 SYDVKM. Trimming at V came to 4 bases and at J to 0 bases, leaving 2 bases not matched to a gene. The CDR3 region is CASSWTGFSYEQYF. CDR3 sequence (DNA): TGTGCCAGCAGTTGGACAGGGTTCTCCTACGAGCAGTACTTC.

This clone was seen a handful of times. One junction end does not reproduce the germline sequence, and a read error may be involved. The chain recombines TRBV6-8 with TRBJ2-2; TRBD2 aligns across 7 bases. Germline CDR1 MNHGY, CDR2 SAAAGT. There are 16 residues in the CDR3. The CDR3 DNA sequence: TGTGCCATCAGTGTTCAAGGCGGGGGGAACACCGGGGAGCTGTTTTTT. Translated, it gives CAISVQGGGNTGELFF.

This clone was observed a few times. This chain joins TRBV11-3 and TRBJ2-2, with 7 bases lining up with TRBD2. V trimming: 5 bases; J trimming: 6 bases; junction bases outside the gene matches: 9. Germline V CDR1 and CDR2: SGHNT, YENEEA. The CDR3 covers 15 residues. The CDR3 region has the DNA TGTGCCAGCAGCCCATTCCGGGGAGGGCCCGGGGAGCTGTTTTTT. Its protein is CASSPFRGGPGELFF.

V and J are TRBV2 and TRBJ2-1, with D hard to call. This CDR3 has 12 residues. Germline V gives CDR1 SNHLY, CDR2 FYNNEI. Deletions cut 5 bases from V and 7 bases from J, with 9 bases between. This CDR3 is CASSQEWNEQFF. The CDR3 DNA reads TGTGCCAGCAGTCAAGAATGGAATGAGCAGTTCTTC.

The rearrangement uses TRBV28 and TRBJ2-7; 8 bases match TRBD1. The V segment lost 6 bases and the J segment 3 bases; nucleotides outside the gene matches: 7. The CDR3 consists of 14 residues. Germline loops: CDR1 MDHEN, CDR2 SYDVKM. CDR3 region: CASRIRTGFYEQYF. The CDR3 DNA sequence: TGTGCCAGCAGGATCAGGACAGGGTTCTACGAGCAGTACTTC.

The chain links TRBV28 to TRBJ1-2; TRBD1 matches 7 bases. There are 15 residues in the CDR3. Germline loops: CDR1 MDHEN, CDR2 SYDVKM. V shed 4 bases and J 5 bases; nucleotides not matched to a gene: 10. Written as DNA, the CDR3 is TGTGCCAGCAGTTCCCAGGGACAGTCCTTTTATGGCTACACCTTC. It is translated as CASSSQGQSFYGYTF.

In its sample, this clone was seen a few times. This chain connects TRBV9 to TRBJ2-1, with TRBD2 as a possible D gene (6 bases). Germline V lookup: CDR1 SGDLS, CDR2 YYNGEE. The V end lost 6 bases, the J end lost 3 bases, and 16 bases lay between the germline ends. The CDR3 totals 15 residues. The CDR3 is CASTLPGLRYNEQFF. The CDR3 DNA reads TGTGCCAGCACCTTACCGGGACTCCGCTACAATGAGCAGTTCTTC.

This clone has more than one count but fewer than ten. The chain employs TRBV7-1 and TRBJ2-6, with D possibly TRBD1 on 5 matching bases. TRBV7-1 counts as an open reading frame of uncertain function. V was clipped by 4 bases and J by 3 bases, with 13 bases between them. CDR3 length: 16 residues. CDR3 amino acids: CASSLSGNVGANVLTF. The CDR3 DNA follows: TGTGCCAGCAGCTTATCAGGGAACGTTGGGGCCAACGTCCTGACTTTC.

The V and J genes are TRBV19 and TRBJ1-2, with 8 positions matching TRBD1. The CDR3 totals 12 residues. V dropped 6 bases and J dropped 4; count of bases not matched to a gene: 1. The germline V gene has CDR1 LNHDA and CDR2 SQIVND (reference sequence). CDR3 DNA: TGTGCCAGTAGGGACAGGGCCTATGGCTACACCTTC. Residues: CASRDRAYGYTF.

This clone is medium-sized. V and J are TRBV7-2 and TRBJ1-3; TRBD1 might be the D (6 bases). This CDR3 is 13 amino acids long. Germline values: CDR1 SGHTA, CDR2 FQGNSA. Deletions cut 8 bases from V and 0 bases from J, with 8 bases between. CDR3 nucleotides: TGTGCCAGCGGACAGTTCTCTGGAAACACCATATATTTT. This gives the protein CASGQFSGNTIYF.

This chain joins TRBV6-8 and TRBJ1-5; D is possibly TRBD1 (5 bases). The CDR3 has 14 residues. CDR1 is MNHGY, CDR2 SAAAGT, per germline. Trimming shortened V by 3 bases and J by 3 bases, and 9 bases separated the two germline ends. The CDR3 sequence is CASSYGGYNQPQHF. CDR3 bases: TGTGCCAGCAGTTATGGGGGATACAATCAGCCCCAGCATTTT.

The sample holds a few counts of this clone. The chain uses TRBV18 and TRBJ1-2, with D hard to call. CDR3 length equals 12 residues. Trimming cost V 3 bases and J 8 bases, with 10 bases left between them. Per germline, CDR1 KGHSH and CDR2 LQKENI. The CDR3: CASSPVGRGYTF. In DNA form, the CDR3 reads TGTGCCAGCTCACCTGTTGGGAGGGGCTACACCTTC.

This rearrangement joins TRBV6-8 to TRBJ1-2, with a weak D call TRBD1 (5 bases). With 10 bases removed from V and 1 base from J, the gap between germline ends came to 13 bases. Germline V gene lookup returns CDR1 MNHGY and CDR2 SAAAGT. The CDR3 runs 13 residues. The CDR3 bases are TGTGCCACCCGGGACCGAAATAACTATGGCTACACCTTC. This translates into CATRDRNNYGYTF.